One sample yielded the 20 T cell receptor beta chains listed below, sequenced in a study of cytomegalovirus exposure and HLA in healthy donors. A multiplex PCR was run with 60 Vbeta primers and 13 Jbeta primers. Measured with immunoSEQ multiplex PCR; TCRdb has only the in-frame clones, and not every one. The sample gives about 44,000 clones, 75% to 90% of which show up once; 8% is in the top ten. The sequenced material came from PBMCs. The receptors come from a woman in her forties in good health and CMV-seropositive.

The chain employs TRBV5-1 and TRBJ2-3, with 10 bases lining up with TRBD2. This CDR3 region has 15 residues. Losses at the gene ends were 0 bases for V and 8 bases for J; bases not matched to a gene: 6. Germline CDR1 SGHRS, CDR2 YFSETQ. The CDR3 region is CASSLGLAGAGTQYF. Written as DNA, the CDR3 is TGCGCCAGCAGCTTGGGGCTAGCGGGAGCAGGTACGCAGTATTTT. The whole variable domain, filled in from reference TRBV5-1 and TRBJ2-3, reads KAGVTQTPRYLIKTRGQQVTLSCSPISGHRSVSWYQQTPGQGLQFLFEYFSETQRNKGNFPGRFSGRQFSNSRSEMNVSTLELGDSALYLCASSLGLAGAGTQYFGPGTRLTVL.

This chain joins TRBV10-2 and TRBJ2-2, with 7 positions matching TRBD2. The CDR3 is 15 residues long. The germline gives CDR1 WSHSY, CDR2 SAAADI. With 7 bases clipped from V and 4 bases from J, the junction kept 9 bases outside the gene matches. CDR3 DNA: TGCGCCAGCAACCCGGGGGGTTCGGGCACCGGGGAGCTGTTTTTT. Translating gives CASNPGGSGTGELFF.

V and J are TRBV5-3 and TRBJ2-7, with TRBD2 as a possible D gene (6 bases). TRBV5-3 is placed among ORFs of uncertain function. This CDR3 region has 16 residues. V was trimmed by 3 bases and J by 1 base, leaving 17 bases between them. Here the CDR3 DNA reads TGTGCCAGAAGCTCCCCCCGGGAGAAGGGTTCCTACGAGCAGTACTTC. Residues: CARSSPREKGSYEQYF.

The J gene is TRBJ2-2, the V gene TRBV2; TRBD2 is a possible D gene (6 bases). Germline V gene sequence: CDR1 SNHLY, CDR2 FYNNEI. Trimming stripped 5 bases from V and 9 bases from J, with 10 bases between. The length of the CDR3 is 12 residues. For the CDR3, the DNA is TGTGCCAGCAGTCCTAGCGCCCGGGAGCTGTTTTTT. The encoded protein is CASSPSARELFF.

The gene calls are TRBV5-6 and TRBJ1-5; 7 bases are a match to TRBD1. The CDR3 has 14 amino acids. With V trimmed by 4 bases and J by 9 bases, 10 bases remained unmatched. From germline, CDR1 is SGHDT and CDR2 YYEEEE. CDR3 amino acids: CASSLNRGRSPQHF. The DNA of the CDR3 is TGTGCCAGCAGCCTCAACAGGGGAAGATCGCCCCAGCATTTT.

The gene calls are TRBV19 and TRBJ2-5; 7 bases are shared with TRBD1. Per germline, CDR1 LNHDA and CDR2 SQIVND (reference sequence). This CDR3 comprises 12 residues. With 6 bases clipped from V and 4 bases from J, the junction kept 2 bases outside the gene matches. CDR3 coding DNA: TGTGCCAGTAGACAGGGGTCAGAGACCCAGTACTTC. The encoded protein is CASRQGSETQYF.

The chain links TRBV27 to TRBJ1-1, with 10 nucleotides matching TRBD1. The V and J ends lost 1 base and 4 bases, in that order; junction bases with no gene match: 9. The CDR3 runs 17 residues. Germline CDR1 MNHEY, CDR2 SMNVEV (reference sequence). The CDR3 nucleotides are TGTGCCAGCAGTTTATATGGGACAGGGGACGCGGGCACTGAAGCTTTCTTT. Amino acids: CASSLYGTGDAGTEAFF.

J is TRBJ1-4 and V is TRBV18; D gene unclear. Between the trimmed V and J ends, which lost 2 bases and 0 bases, there was a span of 7 bases. This CDR3 is built from 15 residues. CDR1 and CDR2 (germline): KGHSH, LQKENI. CDR3 nucleotide sequence: TGTGCCAGCTCACCATCACAGACAACTAATGAAAAACTGTTTTTT. Its translation: CASSPSQTTNEKLFF.

The chain joins TRBV2 to TRBJ2-1, with TRBD2 matching 9 bases. The CDR3 sequence is 18 residues long. Germline trimming cut 1 base from V and 8 bases from J; bases unmatched to any gene: 15. Germline lookup yields CDR1 SNHLY and CDR2 FYNNEI. CDR3 nucleotides: TGTGCCAGCAGTGAAGGGAGGGCTAGCGGGACCCACGGCCATGAGCAGTTCTTC. Protein product: CASSEGRASGTHGHEQFF.

The chain joins TRBV6-1 to TRBJ1-6, with TRBD1 identical over 7 bases. CDR1 MNHNS and CDR2 SASEGT come from the germline V gene. J gave up 11 bases and V 2 bases, and 15 bases lay outside the gene matches. The CDR3 has 17 residues. The CDR3 bases are TGTGCCAGCAGTGAAACGACAGGGCCCCTTCTGGGTGCACCCCTCCACTTT. This gives the protein CASSETTGPLLGAPLHF.

The CDR3: CASRTAGGSVSTEAFF. The CDR3 DNA reads TGTGCCAGCAGAACCGCGGGAGGATCGGTGAGCACTGAAGCTTTCTTT. This chain uses TRBV27 with TRBJ1-1; D call uncertain. V dropped 6 bases and J dropped 4 bases, with 21 bases sitting between them. Per germline, CDR1 MNHEY and CDR2 SMNVEV (reference sequence). The CDR3 has 16 amino acids.

The CDR3 bases are TGTGCCAGCAGTGCCACAGGACAGGGAGGTCGTTCCTATAATTCACCCCTCCACTTT. As protein: CASSATGQGGRSYNSPLHF. V usage is TRBV6-1 and J usage is TRBJ1-6; 8 positions agree with TRBD1. CDR3 length: 19 amino acids. Trimming cost V 4 bases and J 1 base; bases outside gene matches: 12. The germline gives CDR1 MNHNS, CDR2 SASEGT.

CDR3 loop: CASSPYTSGGDEQYF. The DNA for the CDR3 is TGTGCCAGCAGCCCATACACTAGCGGGGGCGACGAGCAGTACTTC. The chain uses TRBV7-2 and TRBJ2-7, with 11 bases that match TRBD2. The germline V gene encodes CDR1 SGHTA and CDR2 FQGNSA. This CDR3 is built from 15 residues. V lost 5 bases to trimming and J lost 5 bases; unmatched junction nucleotides: 8.

This CDR3 is CASSPQSSGTQYF. As DNA, the CDR3 is TGTGCCAGCAGCCCCCAATCATCGGGTACGCAGTATTTT. V and J are TRBV7-2 and TRBJ2-3; D call uncertain. CDR3 length equals 13 residues. With 5 bases removed from V and 8 bases from J, the gap between germline ends came to 14 bases. Per germline, CDR1 SGHTA and CDR2 FQGNSA.

This chain joins TRBV6-4 and TRBJ1-6; 10 bases are a match to TRBD1. Germline assignment: CDR1 MRHNA and CDR2 SNTAGT. This CDR3 has 17 amino acids. V was clipped by 3 bases and J by 5 bases; unmatched bases: 7. Here the CDR3 reads CASSESGTGVDNSPLHF. CDR3 coding DNA: TGTGCCAGCAGTGAGTCCGGGACAGGGGTTGATAATTCACCCCTCCACTTT.

CDR3: CASRILGTGGFDGYTF. DNA for the CDR3: TGCGCCAGCAGAATATTGGGGACAGGGGGCTTCGATGGCTACACCTTC. V usage is TRBV5-1 and J usage is TRBJ1-2, with 12 bases aligning to TRBD1. The germline gives CDR1 SGHRS, CDR2 YFSETQ. The CDR3 has 16 amino acids. V lost 5 bases and J lost 6; bases outside the gene matches: 11.

The CDR3 here is CASSTGGDTYEQYF. As DNA, the CDR3 is TGTGCCAGCAGCACAGGGGGGGATACCTACGAGCAGTACTTC. The chain recombines TRBV6-5 with TRBJ2-7; D perhaps matches TRBD1 (8 bases). This CDR3 spans 14 amino acids. V was clipped by 6 bases and J by 2 bases, with 14 bases between them. Germline V lookup: CDR1 MNHEY, CDR2 SVGAGI.

The CDR3 is CASKRTGPIPTDTQYF. CDR3 sequence (DNA): TGCGCCAGCAAACGGACAGGGCCCATACCCACAGATACGCAGTATTTT. The rearrangement joins TRBV5-1 to TRBJ2-3; 8 positions agree with TRBD1. Germline values: CDR1 SGHRS, CDR2 YFSETQ. CDR3 length: 16 amino acids. V lost 6 bases, J lost 2 bases, and 11 bases stayed unmatched.

The gene calls are TRBV19 and TRBJ1-5; D gene ambiguous. Germline lookup yields CDR1 LNHDA and CDR2 SQIVND (reference sequence). Deletions cut 3 bases from V and 9 bases from J, with 9 bases between. The CDR3 sequence is 12 residues long. CDR3 protein: CASSIPEWPQHF. CDR3 DNA: TGTGCCAGTAGTATCCCGGAGTGGCCCCAGCATTTT.

The rearrangement uses TRBV5-1 and TRBJ2-2; possible D gene TRBD2, 5 bases. CDR3 size: 16 residues. Germline-derived CDR1 and CDR2 are SGHRS and YFSETQ. V was trimmed by 5 bases and J by 3 bases, leaving 17 bases between them. As DNA, the CDR3 is TGCGCCAGCAGTGGCGGGCTCGGACGGGACACCGGGGAGCTGTTTTTT. This codes for CASSGGLGRDTGELFF.